These T cell receptor beta chains were read from a single sample in a study of T-cell reconstitution after alpha-beta-depleted transplantation in children. TCRdb independently ran MiXCR on the PCR reads; one entry per CDR3 protein. The sample records around 29,000 distinct CDR3 sequences, about 6.3% being singletons. The sample in question was PBMCs, mostly from graft donor cells, obtained 180 days after TCRalphabeta/CD19-depleted stem cell transplant. The source is a male patient between 10 and 17 years old who had a stem cell transplant for acute myeloid leukemia, so the T cells may come from the graft donor. The CDR3 runs from the conserved cysteine through the conserved F or W. Fields, in order: V gene, clone size, J gene, D gene, CDR3 protein, CDR3 DNA. The D gene is left open where the match is weak. Size is stated as how often the clone was seen (once, few, many) or a class if it is expanded.

V gene: TRBV5-5
clone size: many
J gene: TRBJ2-1
D gene: NA
CDR3 protein: CASSFPGLYNEQFF
CDR3 DNA: TGTGCCAGCAGCTTCCCAGGACTTTACAATGAGCAGTTCTTC

V gene: TRBV5-5
clone size: many
J gene: TRBJ1-6
D gene: NA
CDR3 protein: CASSVNSPLHF
CDR3 DNA: TGTGCCAGCAGCGTCAATTCACCCCTCCACTTT

V gene: TRBV5-6
clone size: many
J gene: TRBJ2-2
D gene: TRBD2
CDR3 protein: CASSSLGLATEGGELFF
CDR3 DNA: TGTGCCAGCAGCTCGCTTGGACTAGCCACCGAGGGCGGGGAGCTGTTTTTT

V gene: TRBV5-1
clone size: many
J gene: TRBJ2-5
D gene: TRBD2
CDR3 protein: CASSPEGAGGRETQYF
CDR3 DNA: TGCGCCAGCAGCCCCGAAGGAGCGGGAGGGCGAGAGACCCAGTACTTC

V gene: TRBV12-3/TRBV12-4
clone size: many
J gene: TRBJ2-1
D gene: TRBD2
CDR3 protein: CASTSSGRGYNEQFF
CDR3 DNA: TGTGCCAGCACTAGTAGCGGGAGGGGGTACAATGAGCAGTTCTTC

V gene: TRBV24-1
clone size: many
J gene: TRBJ2-3
D gene: TRBD1
CDR3 protein: CATSDPRGHVTDTQYF
CDR3 DNA: TGTGCCACCAGTGATCCAAGGGGGCACGTAACAGATACGCAGTATTTT

V gene: TRBV20-1
clone size: many
J gene: TRBJ2-3
D gene: NA
CDR3 protein: CSASDTGGTDTQYF
CDR3 DNA: TGCAGTGCTAGTGATACGGGTGGCACAGATACGCAGTATTTT

V gene: TRBV4-3
clone size: many
J gene: TRBJ1-2
D gene: NA
CDR3 protein: CASSQGQIYGYTF
CDR3 DNA: TGCGCCAGCAGCCAAGGACAGATCTATGGCTACACCTTC

V gene: TRBV6-2/TRBV6-3
clone size: many
J gene: TRBJ2-3
D gene: TRBD2
CDR3 protein: CASFSGRSTDTQYF
CDR3 DNA: TGTGCCAGCTTTAGCGGGAGAAGCACAGATACGCAGTATTTT

V gene: TRBV20-1
clone size: many
J gene: TRBJ1-4
D gene: NA
CDR3 protein: CSARTGSLEKLFF
CDR3 DNA: TGCAGTGCTAGGACAGGATCTCTTGAAAAACTGTTTTTT

V gene: TRBV28
clone size: many
J gene: TRBJ2-5
D gene: NA
CDR3 protein: CASSPGLAGAGETQYF
CDR3 DNA: TGTGCCAGCAGTCCCGGCTTGGCGGGGGCGGGGGAGACCCAGTACTTC

V gene: TRBV7-9
clone size: many
J gene: TRBJ2-4
D gene: NA
CDR3 protein: CASNSPELVLAKNIQYF
CDR3 DNA: TGTGCCAGCAACTCCCCCGAGCTGGTCCTAGCCAAAAACATTCAGTACTTC

V gene: TRBV10-3
clone size: many
J gene: TRBJ2-7
D gene: NA
CDR3 protein: CAISAAGPAEYF
CDR3 DNA: TGTGCCATCAGTGCGGCGGGTCCTGCGGAGTACTTC

V gene: TRBV5-1
clone size: many
J gene: TRBJ2-1
D gene: NA
CDR3 protein: CASSLGYFNEQFF
CDR3 DNA: TGCGCCAGCAGCTTGGGATATTTCAATGAGCAGTTCTTC

V gene: TRBV29-1
clone size: many
J gene: TRBJ2-3
D gene: NA
CDR3 protein: CSVEDWQGLSTDTQYF
CDR3 DNA: TGCAGCGTTGAAGATTGGCAGGGGCTTAGCACAGATACGCAGTATTTT

V gene: TRBV29-1
clone size: many
J gene: TRBJ1-2
D gene: NA
CDR3 protein: CSVEGGHF
CDR3 DNA: TGCAGCGTTGAAGGGGGTCACTTC

V gene: TRBV29-1
clone size: many
J gene: TRBJ2-3
D gene: NA
CDR3 protein: CSVRLAMDTQYF
CDR3 DNA: TGCAGCGTTCGTCTGGCAATGGATACGCAGTATTTT

V gene: TRBV3-1
clone size: many
J gene: TRBJ2-7
D gene: NA
CDR3 protein: CASSQVVDREQYF
CDR3 DNA: TGTGCCAGCAGCCAAGTTGTAGACCGCGAGCAGTACTTC

V gene: TRBV27
clone size: many
J gene: TRBJ1-1
D gene: NA
CDR3 protein: CASSLSTGLNTEAFF
CDR3 DNA: TGTGCCAGCAGTTTATCCACAGGGCTGAACACTGAAGCTTTCTTT